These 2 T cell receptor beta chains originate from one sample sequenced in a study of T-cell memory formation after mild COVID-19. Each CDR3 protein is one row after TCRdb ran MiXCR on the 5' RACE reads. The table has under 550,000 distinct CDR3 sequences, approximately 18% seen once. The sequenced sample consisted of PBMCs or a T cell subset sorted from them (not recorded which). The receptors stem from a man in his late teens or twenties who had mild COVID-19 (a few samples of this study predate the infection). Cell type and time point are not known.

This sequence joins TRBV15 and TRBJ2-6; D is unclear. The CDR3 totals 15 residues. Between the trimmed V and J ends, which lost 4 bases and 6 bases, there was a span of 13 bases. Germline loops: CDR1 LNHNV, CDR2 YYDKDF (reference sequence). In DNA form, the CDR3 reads TGTGCCACCAGCACCGATTTACACGCGGCCAACGTCCTGACTTTC. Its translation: CATSTDLHAANVLTF.

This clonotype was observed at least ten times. CDR3: CASSDAGLTEAFF. CDR3 coding DNA: TGCGCCAGCAGTGATGCAGGCCTCACTGAAGCTTTCTTT. This chain joins TRBV10-2 and TRBJ1-1; D not certain. V was clipped by 3 bases and J by 4 bases, with 9 bases between them. Looked up from germline, CDR1 is WSHSY and CDR2 is SAAADI. CDR3 length: 13 amino acids.